This passage covers 12 T cell receptor beta chains from one sample sequenced in a study of T-cell memory formation after mild COVID-19. MiXCR, applied by TCRdb to the 5' RACE reads, yields one record per CDR3 protein. The sample comprises about 110,000 distinct CDR3 sequences, about 18% of which are singletons, and approximately 5.1% rests with the top ten. Sequencing was done on a sample of PBMCs or a T cell subset sorted from them (not recorded which). These receptors originate from a man in his late teens or twenties who had mild COVID-19 (a few samples of this study predate the infection). Cell type and time point are not known.

The rearrangement uses TRBV4-3 and TRBJ1-2; D is unresolved. This CDR3 is 18 amino acids long. The germline V gene encodes CDR1 LGHNA and CDR2 YSLEER. Trimming left V 0 bases short and J 7 bases short, with 24 bases between. In DNA, the CDR3 is TGCGCCAGCAGCCAAGATCCGAGAGGGTCCGTATTAAGAGGTGGCTACACCTTC. Amino acid sequence: CASSQDPRGSVLRGGYTF.

This clonotype was counted a few times. The V and J genes are TRBV7-2 and TRBJ2-5, with D unresolved. Germline assignment: CDR1 SGHTA and CDR2 FQGNSA. This CDR3 has 14 amino acids. Trimming removed 1 base from V and 5 bases from J, with 11 bases in between. The CDR3 loop is CASSLVSASETQYF. The CDR3 region has the DNA TGTGCCAGCAGCTTAGTTTCGGCAAGTGAGACCCAGTACTTC.

Only a few counts were recorded for this clonotype. The rearrangement uses TRBV6-6 and TRBJ2-5; the D is unclear. The V gene lost 4 bases and the J gene lost 0 bases, with 18 bases spanning the gap. The germline CDR1 and CDR2 sequences are MNHNY and SVGAGI (reference sequence). The CDR3 extends over 17 amino acids. CDR3 DNA sequence: TGTGCCAGCAGTTCCCAGCAGTTAACACCGCACCAAGAGACCCAGTACTTC. Encoded protein: CASSSQQLTPHQETQYF.

The chain has TRBV5-1 and TRBJ2-3; D remains ambiguous. V was pared by 4 bases and J by 0 bases, with 9 bases between. The CDR3 totals 14 residues. The germline V gene has CDR1 SGHRS and CDR2 YFSETQ. Here the CDR3 reads CASSTDGSTDTQYF. The CDR3 bases are TGCGCCAGCAGCACTGACGGAAGCACAGATACGCAGTATTTT.

The chain recombines TRBV5-1 with TRBJ2-3; D is possibly TRBD1 or TRBD2 (5 bases each). The CDR3 runs to 15 residues. Trimming stripped 3 bases from V and 7 bases from J, with 18 bases between. CDR1 and CDR2 from the germline V gene are SGHRS and YFSETQ. CDR3 protein: CASSSWTGTTNTQYF. CDR3 bases: TGCGCCAGCAGCTCCTGGACCGGGACGACGAATACGCAGTATTTT. The full variable domain, completed using reference TRBV5-1 and TRBJ2-3, is KAGVTQTPRYLIKTRGQQVTLSCSPISGHRSVSWYQQTPGQGLQFLFEYFSETQRNKGNFPGRFSGRQFSNSRSEMNVSTLELGDSALYLCASSSWTGTTNTQYFGPGTRLTVL.

V and J are TRBV11-3 and TRBJ2-3, with a possible D match to TRBD2 (6 bases). The germline gives CDR1 SGHNT, CDR2 YENEEA. The CDR3 has 14 amino acids. V was trimmed by 0 bases and J by 5 bases, leaving 9 bases between them. CDR3: CASSLEGDLDTQYF. CDR3 bases: TGTGCCAGCAGCTTAGAGGGGGACTTAGATACGCAGTATTTT. Together with reference TRBV11-3 and TRBJ2-3, the CDR3 gives the full variable domain: EAGVVQSPRYKIIEKKQPVAFWCNPISGHNTLYWYLQNLGQGPELLIRYENEEAVDDSQLPKDRFSAERLKGVDSTLKIQPAELGDSAVYLCASSLEGDLDTQYFGPGTRLTVL.

The gene calls are TRBV2 and TRBJ2-3, with D possibly called TRBD1 or TRBD2 (5 bases each). Trimming cost V 7 bases and J 6 bases, with 8 bases left between them. Germline V gene lookup returns CDR1 SNHLY and CDR2 FYNNEI. This CDR3 has 11 residues. CDR3 region: CASNWGDTQYF. The CDR3 nucleotides read TGTGCCAGCAACTGGGGGGATACGCAGTATTTT.

In this sample, this clonotype turned up a few times. The chain links TRBV6-5 to TRBJ2-7, with a possible D match to TRBD2 (6 bases). This CDR3 region has 13 residues. Trimming cost V 8 bases and J 6 bases, with 17 bases left between them. The germline V gene encodes CDR1 MNHEY and CDR2 SVGAGI. CDR3 sequence (DNA): TGTGCCAGCGCCGGTACGCGCGGGGCCGAGCAGTACGTC. Protein sequence: CASAGTRGAEQYV.

In its sample, this clonotype is medium-sized (0.01 to 0.1%). The CDR3 reads CASTKNNEQFF. The CDR3 region has the DNA TGTGCCAGCACCAAGAACAATGAGCAGTTCTTC. V usage is TRBV5-6 and J usage is TRBJ2-1; D not certain. Germline loops: CDR1 SGHDT, CDR2 YYEEEE. Deletions cut 6 bases from V and 5 bases from J, with 6 bases between. This CDR3 has 11 amino acids.

The V call is TRBV7-3, the J call TRBJ2-3; D may be TRBD1 or TRBD2 (5 bases each). The CDR3 is 14 residues long. Germline values: CDR1 SGHTA, CDR2 FQGTGA. V lost 6 bases and J lost 0, with 10 bases in between. The CDR3 nucleotides are TGTGCCAGCAGACGGGACCCGAGCACAGATACGCAGTATTTT. Translating gives CASRRDPSTDTQYF.

V is TRBV5-1 and J is TRBJ2-5; TRBD1 matches at 8 bases. The length of the CDR3 is 15 residues. Germline assignment: CDR1 SGHRS and CDR2 YFSETQ. V dropped 7 bases and J dropped 5; count of bases not matched to a gene: 13. The DNA of the CDR3 is TGCGCCAGCGGCGGACAGGGAGCGGCCAGGGAGACCCAGTACTTC. This sequence encodes CASGGQGAARETQYF.

The chain links TRBV7-9 to TRBJ2-3; 9 nucleotides match TRBD2. The CDR3 is made up of 18 amino acids. V shed 8 bases, J shed 4 bases, and the junction held 19 bases outside the gene matches. Germline V gene sequence: CDR1 SEHNR, CDR2 FQNEAQ (reference sequence). The CDR3 sequence is CASQLLSAGGPGSDTQYF. The CDR3 DNA reads as TGTGCCAGCCAACTCTTGTCGGCGGGGGGGCCGGGATCAGATACGCAGTATTTT.